The table lists the clone carrying this T cell receptor (beta chain) with a count of one. The target antigen is unknown. This specimen belongs to a study of OX40 agonist ivuxolimab in advanced cancers. Study at large: A mean age of around 66 years, range about 23 to 80, was recorded, and roughly 80% were male.

Produced via immunoSEQ multiplex PCR; TCRdb's table is partial and in-frame only. The sample contains roughly 60,000 clones, roughly 89% of which appear only once. Germline CDR1 SGHTA, CDR2 FQGNSA. This CDR3 contains 13 residues. Trimming shortened V by 2 bases and J by 3 bases, and 8 bases separated the two germline ends. Findings of the study overall: At 0.1-3.0 mg/kg, partial responders had clonal expansion among the lowest observed. Some nonresponders additionally presented with little normalized T-cell clonal expansion.

The chain recombines TRBV7-2 with TRBJ2-7; TRBD2 might be the D (6 bases). The material sequenced was CD4+ or CD8+ T cells sorted from blood, taken in a trial of the OX40 agonist ivuxolimab. The TCR comes from an adult with an advanced solid tumor such as melanoma, head and neck, liver or kidney cancer. CDR3 in DNA: TGTGCCAGCAGCTTATCAGCGGGCTACGAGCAGTACTTC. Its protein product is CASSLSAGYEQYF.